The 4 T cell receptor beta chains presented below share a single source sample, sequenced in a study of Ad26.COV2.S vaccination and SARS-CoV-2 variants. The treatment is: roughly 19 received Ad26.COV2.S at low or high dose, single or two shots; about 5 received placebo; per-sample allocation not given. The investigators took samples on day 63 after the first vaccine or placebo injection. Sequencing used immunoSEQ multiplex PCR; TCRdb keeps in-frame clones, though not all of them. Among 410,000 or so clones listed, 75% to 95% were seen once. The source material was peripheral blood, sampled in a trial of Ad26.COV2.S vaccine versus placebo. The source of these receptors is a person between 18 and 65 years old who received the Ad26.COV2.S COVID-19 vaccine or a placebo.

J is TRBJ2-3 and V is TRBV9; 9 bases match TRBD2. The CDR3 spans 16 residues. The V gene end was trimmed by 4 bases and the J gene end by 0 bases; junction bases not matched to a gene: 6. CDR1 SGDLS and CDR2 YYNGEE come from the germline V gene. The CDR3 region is CASSPGTSTSTDTQYF. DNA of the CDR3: TGTGCCAGCAGCCCCGGGACTAGCACTAGCACAGATACGCAGTATTTT.

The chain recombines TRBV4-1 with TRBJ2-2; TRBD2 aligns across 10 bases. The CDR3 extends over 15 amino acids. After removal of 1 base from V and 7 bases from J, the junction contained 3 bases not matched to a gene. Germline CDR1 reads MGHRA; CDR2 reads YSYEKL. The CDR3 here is CASSQASGSGGELFF. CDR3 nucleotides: TGCGCCAGCAGCCAAGCTAGCGGGAGTGGCGGGGAGCTGTTTTTT.

For the CDR3, the DNA is TGTGCCAGCTCACCAGCAGTGGGGGGACGCACTGAAGCTTTCTTT. Its translation is CASSPAVGGRTEAFF. This sequence joins TRBV18 and TRBJ1-1; D perhaps matches TRBD1 (5 bases). CDR1 and CDR2 from the germline V gene are KGHSH and LQKENI. This CDR3 spans 15 amino acids. V lost 2 bases, J lost 4 bases, and 14 bases lay in between. The complete variable domain, with remaining parts taken from reference TRBV18 and TRBJ1-1, reads NAGVMQNPRHLVRRRGQEARLRCSPMKGHSHVYWYRQLPEEGLKFMVYLQKENIIDESGMPKERFSAEFPKEGPSILRIQQVVRGDSAAYFCASSPAVGGRTEAFFGQGTRLTVV.

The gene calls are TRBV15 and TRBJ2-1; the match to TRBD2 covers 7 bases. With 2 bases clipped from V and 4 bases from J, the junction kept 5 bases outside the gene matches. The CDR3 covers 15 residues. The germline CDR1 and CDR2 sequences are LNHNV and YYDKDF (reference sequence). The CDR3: CATSRSRGDYNEQFF. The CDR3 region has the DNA TGTGCCACCAGCAGATCTCGGGGGGATTACAATGAGCAGTTCTTC.